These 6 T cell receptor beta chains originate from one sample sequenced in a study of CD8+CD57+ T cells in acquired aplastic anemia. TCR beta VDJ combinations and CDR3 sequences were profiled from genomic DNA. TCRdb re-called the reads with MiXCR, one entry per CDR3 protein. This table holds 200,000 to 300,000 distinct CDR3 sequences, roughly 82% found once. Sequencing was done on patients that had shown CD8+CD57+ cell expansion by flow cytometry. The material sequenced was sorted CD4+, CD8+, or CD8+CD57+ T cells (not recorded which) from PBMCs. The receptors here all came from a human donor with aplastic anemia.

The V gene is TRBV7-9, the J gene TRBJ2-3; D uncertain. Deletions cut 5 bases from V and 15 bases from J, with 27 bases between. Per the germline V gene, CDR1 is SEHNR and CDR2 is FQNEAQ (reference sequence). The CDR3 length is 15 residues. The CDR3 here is CASSPTELERSFLYF. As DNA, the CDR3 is TGTGCCAGCAGCCCGACTGAGTTGGAGAGAAGCTTTCTTTATTTT.

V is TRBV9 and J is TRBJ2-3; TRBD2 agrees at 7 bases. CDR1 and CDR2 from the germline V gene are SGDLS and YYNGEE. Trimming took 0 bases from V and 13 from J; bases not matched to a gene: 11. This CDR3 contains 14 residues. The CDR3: CASSVALADTDKYF. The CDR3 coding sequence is TGTGCCAGCAGCGTAGCGCTAGCGGACACAGATAAGTATTTT.

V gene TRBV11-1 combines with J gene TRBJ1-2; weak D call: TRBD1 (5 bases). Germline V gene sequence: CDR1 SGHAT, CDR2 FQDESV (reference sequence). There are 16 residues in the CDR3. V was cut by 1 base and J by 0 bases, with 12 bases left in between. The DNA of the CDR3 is TGTGCCAGCAGCTTAGTCAGGACACCTTCTAACTATGGCTACACCTTC. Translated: CASSLVRTPSNYGYTF.

CDR3 residues: CASSLERSEGSHEQFF. CDR3 DNA: TGTGCCAGCAGCTTAGAAAGGAGCGAAGGGAGCCATGAGCAGTTCTTC. This chain joins TRBV7-9 and TRBJ2-1, with D possibly matching TRBD2 (5 bases). The CDR3 extends over 16 amino acids. Trimming took 1 base from V and 8 from J, leaving 18 bases between them. Germline CDR1 and CDR2: SEHNR and FQNEAQ (reference sequence).

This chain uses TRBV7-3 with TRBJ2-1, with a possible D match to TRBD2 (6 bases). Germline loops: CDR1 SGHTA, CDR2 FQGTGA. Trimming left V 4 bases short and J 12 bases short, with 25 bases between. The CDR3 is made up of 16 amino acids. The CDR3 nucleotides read TGTGCCAGCAGCTCGACTAGAGGGGTGAGCACAGATACGCAGTTCTTC. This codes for CASSSTRGVSTDTQFF.

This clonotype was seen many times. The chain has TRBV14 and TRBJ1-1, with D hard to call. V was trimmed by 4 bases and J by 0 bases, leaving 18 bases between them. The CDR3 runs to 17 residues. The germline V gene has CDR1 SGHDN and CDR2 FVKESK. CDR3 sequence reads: CASSPKLSTYMNTEAFF. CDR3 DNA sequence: TGTGCCAGCAGCCCAAAGCTGAGTACCTATATGAACACTGAAGCTTTCTTT.